The clone carrying this T cell receptor beta chain was detected only a few times. The data derive from a study of identical twins. A single record per CDR3 protein comes from TCRdb applying MiXCR to the 5' RACE reads. This table has about 250,000 distinct CDR3 sequences, over 12% appearing once. The CDR3 has 14 amino acids. CDR1 is SQVTM and CDR2 is ANQGSEA in the germline V gene. J was trimmed by 8 bases and V by 6 bases; bases with no gene match: 12. The V call is TRBV29-1, the J call TRBJ2-1; 8 bases agree with TRBD1. Sequencing was carried out using memory (CD45RO+) T cells sorted from blood. The TCR originated in a woman between 18 and 30 years old in good health. The CDR3: CSVDGTGDGHEQFF. For the CDR3, the DNA is TGCAGCGTGGACGGGACAGGTGATGGGCATGAGCAGTTCTTC.